What follows describes a single T cell receptor beta chain. Its matching antigen is unknown. This record comes from a study of cytomegalovirus exposure and HLA in healthy donors. Whole-study context: As an earlier analysis found, around 170 million T cells yielded approximately 100 million unique TCR beta sequences. Study findings and constraints: In vitro checks showed that a few CMV-associated chains really do target CMV antigens. Many donors carried some public TCRs, although rarity characterized most TCR sequences.

60 Vbeta and 13 Jbeta primers were used in PCR. Assay: immunoSEQ multiplex PCR; the TCRdb copy retains only in-frame clones and omits some. This sample has 200,000 to 300,000 clones, with 82% found just once. CDR1 is SGHDT, CDR2 YYEEEE, per germline. V lost 2 bases and J 5 bases, leaving 7 bases between the germline ends. This CDR3 comprises 13 residues. This TCR derives from a middle-aged woman in good health and CMV-seropositive. Sequenced material: PBMCs. This chain links TRBV5-6 with TRBJ2-2, with D possibly TRBD1 on 5 matching bases. The CDR3 bases are TGTGCCAGCAGCTTAGGGGTTACCGGGGAGCTGTTTTTT. Translated: CASSLGVTGELFF.